This entry lists 19 T cell receptor beta chains sequenced from one sample in a study of CD8+ T cells in alopecia areata. The treatment denotes: oral pan-JAK inhibitor, 5-10 mg twice daily. Investigators isolated RNA and reverse transcribed it into cDNA to act as the sequencing template. Sequenced by immunoSEQ multiplex PCR; TCRdb stores in-frame clones only, minus some. The sample holds a few hundred thousand clones, less than 45% seen once. This specimen consisted of CD4+ T cells sorted from blood, obtained between weeks 30 and 35, from a patient treated with tofacitinib. Receptors originate from a human donor with alopecia areata.

This clone was seen a handful of times. The rearrangement joins TRBV9 to TRBJ1-2, with 11 bases fitting TRBD1. Germline values: CDR1 SGDLS, CDR2 YYNGEE. J gave up 4 bases and V 5 bases, and 7 bases lay outside the gene matches. The CDR3 is 15 amino acids. CDR3 region: CASSQDRGLGYGYTF. In nucleotides, the CDR3 is TGTGCCAGCAGTCAGGACAGGGGGCTGGGCTATGGCTACACCTTC. Complete variable domain (other parts from reference TRBV9 and TRBJ1-2): DSGVTQTPKHLITATGQRVTLRCSPRSGDLSVYWYQQSLDQGLQFLIQYYNGEERAKGNILERFSAQQFPDLHSELNLSSLELGDSALYFCASSQDRGLGYGYTFGSGTRLTVV.

The rearrangement uses TRBV2 and TRBJ2-5, with 8 positions matching TRBD1. Losses at the gene ends were 4 bases for V and 5 bases for J; bases not matched to a gene: 6. The germline gives CDR1 SNHLY, CDR2 FYNNEI. The CDR3 contains 14 residues. CDR3 amino acids: CASSGTGGRETQYF. The CDR3 coding sequence is TGTGCCAGCAGTGGAACAGGGGGTCGGGAGACCCAGTACTTC.

This sequence joins TRBV4-1 and TRBJ2-7; either TRBD1 or TRBD2 may supply D (5 bases each). Germline lookup yields CDR1 MGHRA and CDR2 YSYEKL. V shed 4 bases and J shed 4 bases, with 11 bases lying between them. The CDR3 runs 13 residues. The CDR3 sequence is CASSPLWGYEQYF. CDR3 sequence (DNA): TGCGCCAGCAGCCCACTCTGGGGGTACGAGCAGTACTTC.

CDR3 loop: CASSPAPGTSKYEQYF. The CDR3, as DNA: TGTGCCAGCTCACCAGCTCCCGGGACTAGCAAGTACGAGCAGTACTTC. The chain combines TRBV18 with TRBJ2-7; 9 bases are shared with TRBD2. The CDR3 is 16 residues long. CDR1 and CDR2 from the germline V gene are KGHSH and LQKENI. With V trimmed by 2 bases and J by 4 bases, 9 bases remained unmatched.

The V call is TRBV9, the J call TRBJ2-1, with D tentatively TRBD2 (5 bases). The V gene's germline CDR1 is SGDLS and CDR2 YYNGEE. V lost 5 bases to trimming and J lost 0 bases, with 15 bases between them. The CDR3 length is 16 residues. The DNA of the CDR3 is TGTGCCAGCAGGGCGATAAGCGGAAGCTCCTACAATGAGCAGTTCTTC. Translated, it gives CASRAISGSSYNEQFF.

This clone has a handful of counts. The rearrangement links TRBV5-1 to TRBJ1-3, with 11 nucleotides matching TRBD1. Trimming took 4 bases from V and 3 from J; bases not matched to a gene: 3. This CDR3 has 15 amino acids. Germline CDR1 reads SGHRS; CDR2 reads YFSETQ. Here the CDR3 DNA reads TGCGCCAGCAGCGGACAGGGGGCGAATGGAAACACCATATATTTT. Residues: CASSGQGANGNTIYF.

This clone was observed a handful of times. The chain employs TRBV4-1 and TRBJ2-1, with TRBD2 matching over 8 bases. Germline CDR1 and CDR2: MGHRA and YSYEKL. The CDR3 consists of 19 residues. V shed 1 base, J shed 5 bases, and the junction held 16 bases outside the gene matches. As DNA, the CDR3 is TGCGCCAGCAGCCAAGCCCCGGGATCGAGCGGGAGTATCGACAATGAGCAGTTCTTC. Its translation is CASSQAPGSSGSIDNEQFF.

This clone was observed a handful of times. V and J are TRBV18 and TRBJ2-5; D possibly matches TRBD1 or TRBD2 (5 bases each). CDR1 KGHSH and CDR2 LQKENI come from the germline V gene. The CDR3 is made up of 12 amino acids. With 2 bases removed from V and 11 bases from J, the gap between germline ends came to 12 bases. The CDR3 protein is CASSPDGTEQYF. In DNA, the CDR3 is TGTGCCAGCTCACCAGACGGGACCGAACAGTACTTC.

There are many counts of this clone. The chain joins TRBV27 to TRBJ1-6, with D possibly TRBD1 on 5 matching bases. Germline CDR1 and CDR2: MNHEY and SMNVEV (reference sequence). This CDR3 has 14 amino acids. V was trimmed by 8 bases and J by 7 bases, leaving 15 bases between them. This CDR3 reads CASRSPQANSPLHF. In nucleotides, the CDR3 is TGTGCCAGCCGCTCCCCACAGGCCAATTCACCCCTCCACTTT.

This rearrangement joins TRBV27 to TRBJ2-7, with D maybe TRBD2 (6 bases). Trimming cost V 5 bases and J 3 bases, with 14 bases left between them. This CDR3 region has 14 residues. Germline V gene lookup returns CDR1 MNHEY and CDR2 SMNVEV (reference sequence). In nucleotides, the CDR3 is TGTGCCAGCAGTCGAACAACCGGGGGCTACGAGCAGTACTTC. Translated: CASSRTTGGYEQYF.

The V call is TRBV7-9, the J call TRBJ1-1, with 10 bases lining up with TRBD1. After removal of 4 bases from V and 0 bases from J, the junction contained 2 bases not matched to a gene. The germline CDR1 and CDR2 sequences are SEHNR and FQNEAQ (reference sequence). The CDR3 length is 15 residues. CDR3 nucleotide sequence: TGTGCCAGCAGCTCGGACAGGGGGATGAACACTGAAGCTTTCTTT. It encodes CASSSDRGMNTEAFF.

This clone turned up a few times. The rearrangement joins TRBV5-1 to TRBJ1-4; TRBD1 agrees at 9 bases. J gave up 5 bases and V 4 bases, and 6 bases lay outside the gene matches. The germline gives CDR1 SGHRS, CDR2 YFSETQ. This CDR3 has 15 residues. The CDR3 here is CASSITGGLNEKLFF. The CDR3 bases are TGCGCCAGCAGCATCACAGGGGGCCTGAATGAAAAACTGTTTTTT.

This chain connects TRBV25-1 to TRBJ2-7; the match to TRBD2 covers 10 bases. V gave up 6 bases and J gave up 5 bases; unmatched junction bases: 7. The CDR3 totals 14 residues. In germline, CDR1 is MGHDK, CDR2 SYGVNS. The CDR3, as DNA: TGTGCCAGCAGACTCGGGACTAGCGCCAACGAGCAGTACTTC. Its translation is CASRLGTSANEQYF.

The J gene is TRBJ1-1, the V gene TRBV29-1, with D possibly TRBD1 on 6 matching bases. This CDR3 is built from 16 residues. The germline gives CDR1 SQVTM, CDR2 ANQGSEA. The ends were cut back, 4 bases at V and 1 base at J, with 19 bases in the middle. The chain's CDR3 is CSVATGWGGSNTEAFF. CDR3 nucleotide sequence: TGCAGCGTTGCCACCGGTTGGGGGGGCTCGAACACTGAAGCTTTCTTT. Combining the CDR3 with reference TRBV29-1 and TRBJ1-1 gives the whole variable domain SAVISQKPSRDICQRGTSLTIQCQVDSQVTMMFWYRQQPGQSLTLIATANQGSEATYESGFVIDKFPISRPNLTFSTLTVSNMSPEDSSIYLCSVATGWGGSNTEAFFGQGTRLTVV.

Only a few counts were recorded for this clone. The rearrangement uses TRBV7-2 and TRBJ1-2; 9 nucleotides match TRBD1. The CDR3 is made up of 16 amino acids. From germline, CDR1 is SGHTA and CDR2 FQGNSA. Trimming at V came to 4 bases and at J to 4 bases, leaving 10 bases not matched to a gene. CDR3 sequence (DNA): TGTGCCAGCAGCTCATTTTTCCCGACAGGGGGCTATGGCTACACCTTC. This encodes CASSSFFPTGGYGYTF.

This clone was counted a few times. Additional DNA sequences in this sample encode the identical CDR3. The chain couples TRBV29-1 to TRBJ1-4; no firm D call. The V end lost 3 bases, the J end lost 11 bases, and 10 bases lay between the germline ends. The CDR3 loop spans 11 amino acids. Germline CDR1 SQVTM, CDR2 ANQGSEA. CDR3 loop: CSVDRVGKLFF. The CDR3 nucleotides read TGCAGCGTTGATAGGGTCGGGAAACTGTTTTTT.

The chain couples TRBV30 to TRBJ2-7; 7 nucleotides align to TRBD2. V lost 0 bases to trimming and J lost 7 bases; unmatched junction nucleotides: 18. CDR3 size: 17 residues. Germline CDR1 GTSNPN, CDR2 SVGIG (reference sequence). The CDR3 here is CAWSVRSSGREYREQYF. The CDR3 nucleotides are TGTGCCTGGAGTGTACGCTCTAGCGGCCGGGAATATCGGGAGCAGTACTTC. Based on the CDR3 plus reference TRBV30 and TRBJ2-7, the full variable domain is SQTIHQWPATLVQPVGSPLSLECTVEGTSNPNLYWYRQAAGRGLQLLFYSVGIGQISSEVPQNLSASRPQDRQFILSSKKLLLSDSGFYLCAWSVRSSGREYREQYFGPGTRLTVT.

V and J are TRBV19 and TRBJ2-5; no reliable D call. The CDR3 is made up of 14 amino acids. In germline, CDR1 is LNHDA, CDR2 SQIVND (reference sequence). V gave up 1 base and J gave up 1 base, with 7 bases separating them. The CDR3 sequence is CASSIGPAQETQYF. The CDR3 DNA is TGTGCCAGTAGTATAGGTCCAGCCCAAGAGACCCAGTACTTC.

The J gene is TRBJ2-1, the V gene TRBV7-3, with 7 bases that match TRBD1. This CDR3 has 13 residues. J lost 5 bases, V lost 5 bases, and 3 bases had no gene match. From germline, CDR1 is SGHTA and CDR2 FQGTGA. The CDR3 here is CASSPDRDNEQFF. The CDR3 DNA reads TGTGCCAGCAGCCCCGACAGGGACAATGAGCAGTTCTTC.